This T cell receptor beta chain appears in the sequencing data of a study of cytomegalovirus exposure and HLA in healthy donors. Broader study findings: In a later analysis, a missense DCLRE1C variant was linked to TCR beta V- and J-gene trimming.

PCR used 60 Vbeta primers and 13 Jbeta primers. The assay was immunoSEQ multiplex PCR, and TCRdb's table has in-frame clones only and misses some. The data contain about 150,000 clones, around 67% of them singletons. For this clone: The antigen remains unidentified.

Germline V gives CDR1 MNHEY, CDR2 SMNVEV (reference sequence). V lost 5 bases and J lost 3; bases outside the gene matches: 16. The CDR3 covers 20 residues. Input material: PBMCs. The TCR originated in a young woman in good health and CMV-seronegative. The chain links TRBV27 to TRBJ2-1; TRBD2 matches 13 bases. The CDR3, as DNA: TGTGCCAGCAGTCCCAAGACTAGCGGGGGGCTTTTAACCAGCTACAATGAGCAGTTCTTC. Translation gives CASSPKTSGGLLTSYNEQFF.